The 21 T cell receptor beta chains below all came from one sample that was sequenced in a study of Graves' ophthalmopathy and Graves' hyperthyroidism. Amplification from RNA transcripts yielded the TCR beta CDR3 regions. RT-PCR in the first round used HTBI primers; a second-round multiplex PCR followed. TCRdb re-called the multiplex PCR reads with MiXCR, one entry per CDR3 protein. The sample lists approximately 410,000 distinct CDR3 sequences, about 16% occurring once. The sample was peripheral blood. The receptors were gathered from a woman in her late teens or twenties with stable Graves' hyperthyroidism.

CDR3 nucleotide sequence: TGCAGTGCTCGGACTTATATCGTGGAGACCCAGTACTTC. Amino acid sequence: CSARTYIVETQYF. The V call is TRBV20-1, the J call TRBJ2-5; the D gene is possibly TRBD2 (5 bases). The CDR3 runs 13 residues. CDR1 and CDR2 (germline): DFQATT, SNEGSKA (reference sequence). V was shortened by 5 bases and J by 5 bases, with 15 bases between the two germline ends.

The chain joins TRBV27 to TRBJ1-2; TRBD1 aligns across 9 bases. The germline gives CDR1 MNHEY, CDR2 SMNVEV (reference sequence). The CDR3 is 13 residues long. The trim removed 7 bases at V and 5 bases at J, leaving 5 bases unmatched. The CDR3 here is CASTKTGGYGYTF. The CDR3, as DNA: TGTGCCAGCACCAAGACAGGGGGGTATGGCTACACCTTC.

The rearrangement uses TRBV20-1 and TRBJ2-5; 8 bases agree with TRBD2. Germline CDR1 is DFQATT and CDR2 is SNEGSKA (reference sequence). J gave up 4 bases and V 4 bases, and 5 bases lay outside the gene matches. This CDR3 comprises 13 residues. The CDR3 region has the DNA TGCAGTGCTATGATTAGCGGGGTAGAGACCCAGTACTTC. Translating gives CSAMISGVETQYF.

This clonotype was observed many times. The rearrangement uses TRBV6-1 and TRBJ1-1, with D hard to call. The V and J ends lost 4 bases and 3 bases respectively, with 9 bases between them. CDR1 and CDR2 (germline): MNHNS, SASEGT. The CDR3 sequence is 13 residues long. The CDR3 loop reads CASSANRDTEAFF. CDR3 nucleotide sequence: TGTGCCAGCAGTGCTAACCGGGACACTGAAGCTTTCTTT.

This clonotype has a single count. The J gene is TRBJ2-7, the V gene TRBV3-1; TRBD2 might be the D (6 bases). Germline CDR1 and CDR2: LGHDT and YNNKEL (reference sequence). Deletions cut 0 bases from V and 4 bases from J, with 10 bases between. The CDR3 totals 14 residues. CDR3 sequence (DNA): TGTGCCAGCAGCCAAGAGGGACTGATGTACGAGCAGTACTTC. This translates into CASSQEGLMYEQYF.

This clonotype was seen repeatedly, ten times or more. V gene TRBV12-3 or TRBV12-4 combines with J gene TRBJ1-1; a possible D gene is TRBD1 (6 bases). V lost 2 bases and J 3 bases, leaving 10 bases between the germline ends. The CDR3 runs to 14 residues. The CDR3 protein is CASSLQGRDTEAFF. CDR3 sequence (DNA): TGTGCCAGCAGTTTACAGGGGCGGGACACTGAAGCTTTCTTT.

This clonotype appeared many times. V is TRBV19 and J is TRBJ1-1; 7 bases agree with TRBD1. CDR3 length equals 12 residues. The V segment lost 9 bases and the J segment 4 bases; nucleotides outside the gene matches: 5. Germline values: CDR1 LNHDA, CDR2 SQIVND (reference sequence). CDR3 sequence reads: CASDDRATEAFF. The CDR3 DNA reads TGTGCCAGCGACGACAGGGCCACTGAAGCTTTCTTT.

This clonotype came up many times. This chain joins TRBV12-3 or TRBV12-4 and TRBJ1-5; 7 bases are a match to TRBD1. Germline trimming cut 4 bases from V and 7 bases from J; bases unmatched to any gene: 7. The CDR3 is made up of 14 amino acids. The CDR3 spells CASSWDRRDQPQHF. The CDR3 nucleotides read TGTGCCAGCAGTTGGGACAGAAGGGACCAGCCCCAGCATTTT.

This clonotype was counted at least ten times. V gene TRBV29-1 combines with J gene TRBJ1-1, with D maybe TRBD1 (5 bases). Germline V gene data show CDR1 as SQVTM and CDR2 as ANQGSEA. This CDR3 region has 14 residues. V lost 1 base to trimming and J lost 3 bases, with 12 bases between them. The CDR3 reads CSVEVSRGHTEAFF. In DNA form, the CDR3 reads TGCAGCGTTGAAGTGTCTAGGGGACACACTGAAGCTTTCTTT.

The table lists this clonotype with many counts. The chain links TRBV12-3 or TRBV12-4 to TRBJ1-2, with D maybe TRBD1 (5 bases). Trimming cost V 7 bases and J 7 bases, with 16 bases left between them. The CDR3 totals 13 residues. The DNA of the CDR3 is TGTGCCAGCAAGCAGGGAGGGCTGGGTGGCTACACCTTC. Amino acid sequence: CASKQGGLGGYTF.

This clonotype was picked up many times. The chain joins TRBV2 to TRBJ2-7; D call uncertain. Germline V gene lookup returns CDR1 SNHLY and CDR2 FYNNEI. This CDR3 spans 11 amino acids. Trimming pared 7 bases from V and 3 bases from J, leaving 7 bases between. CDR3 sequence: CASTYRYEQYF. The CDR3 DNA follows: TGTGCCAGCACTTACCGCTACGAGCAGTACTTC.

The gene calls are TRBV19 and TRBJ1-1; D gene unclear. The V end was cut by 7 bases, the J end by 4 bases, with 16 bases between. The CDR3 sequence is 14 residues long. Looked up from germline, CDR1 is LNHDA and CDR2 is SQIVND (reference sequence). As DNA, the CDR3 is TGTGCCAGTAATTTCTGGGGAGGCGGCACTGAAGCTTTCTTT. Protein: CASNFWGGGTEAFF.

The chain is built from TRBV5-1 and TRBJ2-7; no firm D call. CDR1 SGHRS and CDR2 YFSETQ come from the germline V gene. The CDR3 totals 14 residues. The V end lost 4 bases, the J end lost 1 base, and 12 bases lay between the germline ends. The CDR3 DNA follows: TGCGCCAGCAGCCTCCTGATTAGGTCCTACGAGCAGTACTTC. Its translation: CASSLLIRSYEQYF.

In this sample, this clonotype turned up a few times. This rearrangement joins TRBV20-1 to TRBJ1-5; tentative D call: TRBD1 (6 bases). Germline lookup yields CDR1 DFQATT and CDR2 SNEGSKA (reference sequence). This CDR3 comprises 16 residues. V was shortened by 3 bases and J by 2 bases, with 17 bases between the two germline ends. DNA of the CDR3: TGCAGTGCTAGGTTAACAGGGCCTAGGGGCAATCAGCCCCAGCATTTT. Amino acids: CSARLTGPRGNQPQHF.

The chain carries TRBV11-3 and TRBJ1-2, with unresolved D. Germline CDR1 reads SGHNT; CDR2 reads YENEEA. CDR3 length: 14 amino acids. Between the trimmed V and J ends, which lost 5 bases and 4 bases, there was a span of 14 bases. For the CDR3, the DNA is TGTGCCAGCAGCCTTGGGATGGGATCCTATGGCTACACCTTC. It codes for CASSLGMGSYGYTF.

This clonotype has ten or more counts. The CDR3 loop reads CASSYSGTPGANVLTF. The CDR3 DNA follows: TGTGCCAGCAGTTACTCCGGGACACCTGGGGCCAACGTCCTGACTTTC. This chain connects TRBV6-5 to TRBJ2-6, with D possibly being TRBD1 (6 bases). Germline CDR1 reads MNHEY; CDR2 reads SVGAGI. CDR3 length: 16 residues. Trimming shortened V by 0 bases and J by 2 bases, and 8 bases separated the two germline ends.

The sample holds a few counts of this clonotype. A much larger clone lies one base from this, so it may be a read error. V and J are TRBV12-3 or TRBV12-4 and TRBJ2-2, with a tentative D call TRBD2 (6 bases). The CDR3 extends over 16 amino acids. CDR3 protein: CASSLMWRADTGELCF. CDR3 bases: TGTGCCAGCAGTTTAATGTGGAGGGCTGACACCGGGGAGCTGTGTTTT.

In this sample, this clonotype turned up many times. The chain combines TRBV5-1 with TRBJ1-2; D possibly corresponds to TRBD1 (6 bases). The V and J ends lost 0 bases and 3 bases respectively, with 12 bases between them. Germline CDR1 reads SGHRS; CDR2 reads YFSETQ. The CDR3 is 15 residues long. CDR3 loop: CASSLEGVFDYGYTF. The CDR3 bases are TGCGCCAGCAGCTTGGAGGGGGTCTTTGACTATGGCTACACCTTC.

This clonotype was picked up a small number of times. A read error may produce the germline difference seen at one junction end. The chain links TRBV29-1 to TRBJ2-4; D may be TRBD2 (6 bases). CDR1 and CDR2 from the germline V gene are SQVTM and ANQGSEA. This CDR3 region has 13 residues. CDR3 region: CSVRDFDKNIKYF. The CDR3 coding sequence is TGCAGCGTTAGGGACTTTGACAAAAACATTAAGTACTTC.

Ten or more counts support this clonotype. The chain carries TRBV12-3 or TRBV12-4 and TRBJ1-3; D remains ambiguous. CDR3 size: 14 residues. Trimming cost V 5 bases and J 5 bases, with 13 bases left between them. The chain's CDR3 is CASSQGGLRNTIYF. CDR3 DNA sequence: TGTGCCAGCAGTCAAGGAGGGTTAAGAAACACCATATATTTT.

Regarding this clonotype: At one end the junction does not follow the germline gene, possibly because of a read error. The chain uses TRBV7-9 and TRBJ1-2; the D is unclear. This CDR3 is built from 15 residues. CDR1 SEHNR and CDR2 FQNEAQ come from the germline V gene (reference sequence). CDR3 amino acids: CASSDSFAANYRYTF. The CDR3, as DNA: TGTGCCAGCAGCGATTCTTTCGCAGCTAACTATCGCTACACCTTC.